This T cell receptor (beta chain) was recovered during a study of shared clonotypes between healthy human individuals. Study-wide results and limits: Deeper or shallower sequencing was expected to change how clonotypes are shared among donors. Memory subsets generally showed lower estimated richness than naive subsets. Rarefaction demonstrated incomplete sorted-subset sequencing despite large depth.

CDR1 is SGHTA, CDR2 FQGNSA, per germline. V lost 3 bases to trimming and J lost 2 bases, with 11 bases between them. The CDR3 is made up of 15 amino acids. Selected positively for CCR7 and CD45RO-negative, naive CD8 cells excluded terminally differentiated effector memory CD45RA+ cells. Only in-frame clones appear in the TCRdb table, and some are missing; sequencing was by immunoSEQ multiplex PCR. Of 650,000 to 800,000 clones listed, 92% are singletons. On this clone: Its antigen remains unidentified.

V and J are TRBV7-2 and TRBJ1-5; TRBD1 might be the D (5 bases). The TCR originated in a man aged 25 to 45 in good health. Sequencing was carried out using naive CD8+ T cells sorted from blood. DNA for the CDR3: TGTGCCAGCAGCTTCACGCAGGGCGGCAATCAGCCCCAGCATTTT. It yields the protein CASSFTQGGNQPQHF.